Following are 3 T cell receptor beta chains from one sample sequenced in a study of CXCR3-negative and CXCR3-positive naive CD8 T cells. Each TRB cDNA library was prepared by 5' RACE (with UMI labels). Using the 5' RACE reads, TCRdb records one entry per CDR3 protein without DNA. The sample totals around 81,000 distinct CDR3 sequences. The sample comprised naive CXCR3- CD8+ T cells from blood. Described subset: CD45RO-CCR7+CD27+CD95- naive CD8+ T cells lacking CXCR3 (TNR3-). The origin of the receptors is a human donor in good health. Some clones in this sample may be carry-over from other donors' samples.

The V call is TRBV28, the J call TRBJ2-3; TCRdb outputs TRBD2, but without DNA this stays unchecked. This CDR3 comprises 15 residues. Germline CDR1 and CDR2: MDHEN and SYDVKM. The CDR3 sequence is CASSFYASSADTQYF.

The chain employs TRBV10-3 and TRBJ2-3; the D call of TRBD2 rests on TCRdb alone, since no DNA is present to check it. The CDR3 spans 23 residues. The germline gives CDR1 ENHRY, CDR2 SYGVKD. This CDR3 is CAISGFLPLTSGVARTHTDTQYF.

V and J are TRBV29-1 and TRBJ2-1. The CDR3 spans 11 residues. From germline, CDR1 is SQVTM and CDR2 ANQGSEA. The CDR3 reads CSVEESNEQFF.